This T cell receptor (beta chain) was sequenced during a study of cytomegalovirus exposure and HLA in healthy donors. Primers for the PCR totalled 60 Vbeta and 13 Jbeta. TCRdb keeps only in-frame clones here, not all; method: immunoSEQ multiplex PCR. This sample's table reports under 50,000 clones. Germline lookup yields CDR1 WNHNN and CDR2 SYGVQD (reference sequence). V lost 6 bases to trimming and J lost 5 bases; unmatched junction nucleotides: 6. There are 14 residues in the CDR3. General study findings and limits: Further analysis, carried out later, found HLA-associated TCR beta chains more clonally expanded than equally common other chains. By HLA locus, TCR association rates varied in a later analysis, with DRB1 showing the most and HLA-C the fewest. Judged likely to be a sequencing artifact was a cluster of highly shared sequence variants. Later analysis showed most CMV-associated TCR beta chains appearing HLA-restricted.

On this clone itself: The antigen remains unidentified.

The material sequenced was PBMCs. The chain recombines TRBV10-1 with TRBJ2-2, with 7 bases that match TRBD1. The TCR originated in a male donor in good health and CMV-seronegative. The CDR3: CASRGTGETGELFF. CDR3 coding DNA: TGCGCCAGCAGGGGTACAGGGGAGACCGGGGAGCTGTTTTTT.